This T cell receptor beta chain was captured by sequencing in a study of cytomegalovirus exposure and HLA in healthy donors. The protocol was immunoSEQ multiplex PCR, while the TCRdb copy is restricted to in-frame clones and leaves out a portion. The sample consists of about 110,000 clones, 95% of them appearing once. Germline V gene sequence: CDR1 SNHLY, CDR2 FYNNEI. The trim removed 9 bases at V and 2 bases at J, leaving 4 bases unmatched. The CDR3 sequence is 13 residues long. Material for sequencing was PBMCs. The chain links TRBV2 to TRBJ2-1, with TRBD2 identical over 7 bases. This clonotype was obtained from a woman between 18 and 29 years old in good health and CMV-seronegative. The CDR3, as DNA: TGTGCCAGTCCTGGGGGGGCCTACAATGAGCAGTTCTTC. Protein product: CASPGGAYNEQFF. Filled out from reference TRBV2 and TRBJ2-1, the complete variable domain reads EPEVTQTPSHQVTQMGQEVILRCVPISNHLYFYWYRQILGQKVEFLVSFYNNEISEKSEIFDDQFSVERPDGSNFTLKIRSTKLEDSAMYFCASPGGAYNEQFFGPGTRLTVL.